This section outlines one T cell receptor beta chain sequence together with its context. The germline gives CDR1 LNHDA, CDR2 SQIVND (reference sequence). This CDR3 is 15 amino acids long. Trimming took off 6 bases at V and 4 bases at J, with 15 bases between the two ends. All enrollees were roughly 18 to 90 years old and from approximately 24 US areas. In assigning cohorts, the study relied on participant-reported clinical history. This sample is drawn from a study of blood T cell repertoires in COVID-19. Background on the study: The cDNA or gDNA used as material had been derived from T cells, B-cell-depleted T cells, or PBMCs.

How the authors handled the data: Estimates of nucleated cell counts were drawn from the amplification of reference gene primers. Measured with immunoSEQ multiplex PCR; TCRdb has only the in-frame clones, and not every one. The V and J calls and clone size come from that table; D and trimming were worked out from the DNA. The sample lists a few hundred thousand clones, around 85% occurring once. This TCR was sampled from a woman between 40 and 50 years old with acute COVID-19. Input material: PBMCs or T cells enriched from blood (not recorded which). This sequence joins TRBV19 and TRBJ2-2; perhaps TRBD2 as D (6 bases). The DNA of the CDR3 is TGTGCCAGTAGGTCTTTGGGGGGTAGCACCGGGGAGCTGTTTTTT. The encoded protein is CASRSLGGSTGELFF.